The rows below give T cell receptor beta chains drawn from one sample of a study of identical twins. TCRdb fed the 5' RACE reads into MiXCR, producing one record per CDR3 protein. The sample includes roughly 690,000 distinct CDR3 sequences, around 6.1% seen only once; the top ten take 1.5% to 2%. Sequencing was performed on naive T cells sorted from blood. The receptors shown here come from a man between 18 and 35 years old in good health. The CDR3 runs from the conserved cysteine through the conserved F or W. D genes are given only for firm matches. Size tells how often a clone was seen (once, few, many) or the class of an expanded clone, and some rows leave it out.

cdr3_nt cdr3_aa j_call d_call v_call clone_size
TGTGCCAGCAGCAGAGGGGCAGGGCCAGATACGCAGTATTTT CASSRGAGPDTQYF TRBJ2-3 - TRBV7-9 -
TGCAGTGCTAGAATGAGCAGGGAGGTGGGTCAGCCCCAGCATTTT CSARMSREVGQPQHF TRBJ1-5 - TRBV20-1 few
TGTGCCAGCTCACACTCGACCACGGGGGCAGGCACTGAAGCTTTCTTT CASSHSTTGAGTEAFF TRBJ1-1 - TRBV18 few
TGTGCCAGCACCTGGGCACAGAACTATAATTCACCCCTCCACTTT CASTWAQNYNSPLHF TRBJ1-6 - TRBV7-2 -
TGCGCCAGCAGCCAAGAAGGGGGGATGGGCAATCAGCCCCAGCATTTT CASSQEGGMGNQPQHF TRBJ1-5 - TRBV4-1 many
TGTGCCAGCAGCCCCGCTGCCGGGGAGCTGTTTTTT CASSPAAGELFF TRBJ2-2 - TRBV12-3/TRBV12-4 -
TGTGCCAGCAGTCGTAGCGGGAGTGGCTCCTACAATGAGCAGTTCTTC CASSRSGSGSYNEQFF TRBJ2-1 TRBD2 TRBV12-3/TRBV12-4 many
TGTGCCAGCAGTGTGCCGGGGGAGACCCAGTACTTC CASSVPGETQYF TRBJ2-5 - TRBV12-3/TRBV12-4 many
TGCAGCGCTATCACCCCTCGGGGAAATACGCAGTATTTT CSAITPRGNTQYF TRBJ2-3 - TRBV29-1 many
TGCGCCAGCAGCCCGATGGGGGGGACGGACACTGAAGCTTTCTTT CASSPMGGTDTEAFF TRBJ1-1 - TRBV5-1 -
TGTGCCAGCAGGGACACTTGGGATACGCAGTATTTT CASRDTWDTQYF TRBJ2-3 - TRBV6-1 many
TGTGCCAGCAGTTTGACGTCTAGCGGGTTGGGCGGGGAGCTGTTTTTT CASSLTSSGLGGELFF TRBJ2-2 TRBD2 TRBV12-3/TRBV12-4 many
TGTGCCAGCAGCACGACCGCGGCAGGGGAGAGAGATACGCAGTATTTT CASSTTAAGERDTQYF TRBJ2-3 - TRBV5-5 many
TGTGCCAGCAGCCAGCAGCCGAGGGAACGTGTGGGTAGAGGGACCCAGTACTTC CASSQQPRERVGRGTQYF TRBJ2-5 - TRBV27 few
TGTGCCAGCAAGACTAGCGTCTACAATGAGCAGTTCTTC CASKTSVYNEQFF TRBJ2-1 TRBD2 TRBV27 many
TGTGCCAGCGAGGACCCCCGGAGTGATGCAGCTTTCTTT CASEDPRSDAAFF TRBJ1-1 - TRBV6-2/TRBV6-3 many
TGTGCCAGCAGCTTAGGACAGGTCCTCGAGCAGTACTTC CASSLGQVLEQYF TRBJ2-7 - TRBV7-6 -
TGTGCCAGCAGTTCCACATCTAGCGGAGAAACCGGGGAGCTGTTTTTT CASSSTSSGETGELFF TRBJ2-2 TRBD2 TRBV12-3/TRBV12-4 many
TGTGCCAGCAGTTTTTATGCCGCGGGAGTGCCGTTCTTC CASSFYAAGVPFF TRBJ2-1 TRBD2 TRBV27 -
TGTGCCAGCAGCTTCGATGTAGGGGACTCCGCCGTCTTC CASSFDVGDSAVF TRBJ2-1 - TRBV12-3/TRBV12-4 many
TGTGCCACCAGGGACTCTCATAATTCACCCCTCCACTTT CATRDSHNSPLHF TRBJ1-6 - TRBV15 many
TGTGCCAGCAGTACCCGGGATACGGCGGTCTACGAGCAGTACTTC CASSTRDTAVYEQYF TRBJ2-7 - TRBV27 -
TGTGCCAGCACCACCATCCAGCAGCGCACAGATACGCAGTATTTT CASTTIQQRTDTQYF TRBJ2-3 - TRBV7-2 many
TGTGCCAGCAGCCAAGAAAATTCGTGGAATAGCGGGAGGGTCGGGACCCAGTACTTC CASSQENSWNSGRVGTQYF TRBJ2-5 TRBD2 TRBV4-2 many
TGTGCCAGCAGCTTAGTCGGACACACCTACAATGAGCAGTTCTTC CASSLVGHTYNEQFF TRBJ2-1 - TRBV11-2 few
TGCGCCAGCAGCTTACAGGCGGATTCACCCCTCCACTTT CASSLQADSPLHF TRBJ1-6 - TRBV5-1 many
TGTGCCTGGAGTGGAACGGGCTTCCCCAATCAGCCCCAGCATTTT CAWSGTGFPNQPQHF TRBJ1-5 - TRBV30 few
TGCGCCAGCAGCCAAAGGACTAGCGGACGCACAGATACGCAGTATTTT CASSQRTSGRTDTQYF TRBJ2-3 TRBD2 TRBV5-1 many
TGTGCCAGCAGGTCGGGAGTGAGCTACACCTTC CASRSGVSYTF TRBJ1-2 - TRBV5-5 few
TGCGCCAGCAGCCTACGGGTTTCAACCTACGAGCAGTACTTC CASSLRVSTYEQYF TRBJ2-7 - TRBV5-1 -
TGCAGTGCTAGTTTGTCAGGGGGCTCTGGCAATCAGCCCCAGCATTTT CSASLSGGSGNQPQHF TRBJ1-5 TRBD1 TRBV20-1 -
TGTGCCAGCAGCCCCAAGGCTTTTTACTCTGGAAACACCATATATTTT CASSPKAFYSGNTIYF TRBJ1-3 - TRBV14 few
TGCGCCAGCAGCGCGACCACTAACAATGAGCAGTTCTTC CASSATTNNEQFF TRBJ2-1 - TRBV5-1 many
TGTGCCAGCAGCCCACGGACTAGCGTGGTTGAGCAGTTCTTC CASSPRTSVVEQFF TRBJ2-1 TRBD2 TRBV7-2 many
TGTGCCAGCGACGATGGGACTAGCCCTCAGTATTTT CASDDGTSPQYF TRBJ2-3 TRBD2 TRBV3-1 many
TGCAGTGCCCCAAGGAGGGAGCGGGCGAGCTCCTACAATGAGCAGTTCTTC CSAPRRERASSYNEQFF TRBJ2-1 - TRBV20-1 many
TGCGCCAGCAGCACAATTCCGCAAGAAGAGACCCAGTACTTC CASSTIPQEETQYF TRBJ2-5 - TRBV5-1 many
TGTGCCAGCAGCTTAGCCGCGTCTAGCGGGAGCGGGGAGCAGTTCTTC CASSLAASSGSGEQFF TRBJ2-1 TRBD2 TRBV7-6 -
TGTGCCAGCAGCTTAGGTGGTTCATCCAACATTCAGTACTTC CASSLGGSSNIQYF TRBJ2-4 - TRBV11-2 few
TGCAGTGCCAGGGGGCAGGAGCCTGAAAAACTGTTTTTT CSARGQEPEKLFF TRBJ1-4 TRBD1 TRBV20-1 many
TGTGCCAGCAAGGGGGCTTACGGAGATACGCAGTATTTT CASKGAYGDTQYF TRBJ2-3 TRBD1 TRBV12-3/TRBV12-4 -
TGTGCCAGTAGTATTCTAGGGACAGGGGCCCTAAATCAGCCCCAGCATTTT CASSILGTGALNQPQHF TRBJ1-5 TRBD1 TRBV19 few
TGTGCCAGCAGTTTAAAGGGAGACTATGGCTACACCTTC CASSLKGDYGYTF TRBJ1-2 - TRBV12-3/TRBV12-4 many
TGTGCCAGCAGCGTATCGCAGGGGGCTGAAGAGACCCAGTACTTC CASSVSQGAEETQYF TRBJ2-5 TRBD1 TRBV9 many
TGCAGTGCTAGCCTATCGAAACTAGCGGGAGTGTATGCAGATACGCAGTATTTT CSASLSKLAGVYADTQYF TRBJ2-3 TRBD2 TRBV20-1 few
TGTGCCATCAGTGAGGGCAGCTTCGCTGAAGCTTTCTTT CAISEGSFAEAFF TRBJ1-1 - TRBV10-3 many
TGTGCCATCAGTAGGACGGACGATGGCTACACCTTC CAISRTDDGYTF TRBJ1-2 - TRBV10-3 many
TGTGCCAGCAGGACCGTAAATGAAAAACTGTTTTTT CASRTVNEKLFF TRBJ1-4 - TRBV6-6 many
TGCGCCAGCAGCTCGGGACTAGAAATGTATGAGCAGTTCTTC CASSSGLEMYEQFF TRBJ2-1 TRBD2 TRBV5-1 many
TGTGCCAGCAGCCTCACTAGGGGCGAGCAGTACTTC CASSLTRGEQYF TRBJ2-7 - TRBV12-3/TRBV12-4 many
TGTGCCAGCACAGGGGCCCTCACAGATACGCAGTATTTT CASTGALTDTQYF TRBJ2-3 - TRBV12-3/TRBV12-4 many